This T cell receptor beta chain originates from a study of blood T cell repertoires in COVID-19. Looking at the study overall: Samples taken during acute and convalescent COVID-19 were collected in the United States, Italy and Spain. T cells, B-cell-depleted T cells, or PBMCs supplied cDNA or gDNA.

Germline V CDR1 and CDR2: SNHLY, FYNNEI. Trimming took off 7 bases at V and 5 bases at J, with 12 bases between the two ends. The length of the CDR3 is 13 residues. As handled by the study authors: The assay estimated nucleated cells by amplifying reference gene primers. Clones were read by immunoSEQ multiplex PCR, and TCRdb kept only the in-frame ones, dropping some. V and J calls and clone size are given by that table; D and trimming were obtained from the DNA. This table holds roughly 190,000 clones, 82% found once. The rearrangement uses TRBV2 and TRBJ1-5, with a tentative D call TRBD1 (6 bases). The sample taken for sequencing was peripheral blood. The receptor comes from an older woman with COVID-19, enrolled during active disease. Here the CDR3 reads CASNVGGDQPQHF. Here the CDR3 DNA reads TGTGCCAGCAATGTTGGGGGCGATCAGCCCCAGCATTTT.